This T cell receptor beta chain comes out of a study of shared clonotypes between healthy human individuals. A CD45RA-negative memory subset and a CD45RA+ naive subset were separated from the CD4+ cells. Findings and limits, study-wide: Estimated clonotype richness was generally higher in naive than memory subsets.

In regard to this clone: Its antigen is currently unknown.

Assay: immunoSEQ multiplex PCR; the TCRdb copy retains only in-frame clones and omits some. The data contain fewer than 1.6 million clones, approximately 98.5% of them singletons. This TCR was sampled from a man aged 25 to 45 in good health. Sequenced: naive CD4+ T cells sorted from blood. Subset of the sample: CD45RA+ positively selected.

Here the CDR3 reads CASRLWTSGKNNEQFF. The CDR3 DNA follows: TGTGCCAGCCGATTGTGGACTAGCGGGAAGAACAATGAGCAGTTCTTC. V is TRBV27 and J is TRBJ2-1, with 12 bases identical to TRBD2. CDR1 and CDR2 (germline): MNHEY, SMNVEV (reference sequence). V was pared by 8 bases and J by 5 bases, with 10 bases of the junction left unmatched. CDR3 size: 16 residues.